What follows is one T cell receptor beta chain and its context. TCRdb keeps only in-frame clones here, not all; method: immunoSEQ multiplex PCR. Of about 68,000 clones listed, 95% to 97% were seen once; the top ten hold about 0.24%. With 4 bases clipped from V and 4 bases from J, the junction kept 12 bases outside the gene matches. The CDR3 spans 16 residues. Germline V CDR1 and CDR2: MNHEY, SVGAGI. The sample belongs to a study of technical replicates of blood from several donors. Sequenced material: T cells isolated from PBMCs. The rearrangement joins TRBV6-5 to TRBJ2-5; 7 bases fit TRBD1. This clonotype was sampled from a human donor in good health. CDR3 nucleotides: TGTGCCAGCAGTTTGCAGGGGGTTAGCTTAATAGAGACCCAGTACTTC. It codes for CASSLQGVSLIETQYF.